This TCR beta chain is drawn from a study of blood T cell repertoires in COVID-19. Overall study context: The study drew acute and convalescent COVID-19 samples from the United States, Italy and Spain.

Germline CDR1 is KGHSH and CDR2 is LQKENI. The CDR3 is made up of 17 amino acids. The V and J ends lost 3 bases and 8 bases, in that order; junction bases with no gene match: 14. How the authors handled the data: From reference gene primer amplification, estimates of nucleated cell counts were derived. Here immunoSEQ multiplex PCR was the method, and the copy in TCRdb shows in-frame clones only, minus some. V and J calls and clone size are given by that table; D and trimming were obtained from the DNA. The repertoire holds about 190,000 clones, with 70% to 90% as singletons. Sequences were obtained from peripheral blood. The rearrangement joins TRBV18 to TRBJ2-7; 12 bases are a match to TRBD1. The TCR was taken from a woman in her thirties or forties who had recovered from COVID-19. The CDR3 protein is CASSPPTTGTGGAKQYF. CDR3 in DNA: TGTGCCAGCTCACCCCCTACCACCGGGACAGGGGGCGCGAAGCAGTACTTC.